Given below is one T cell receptor (beta chain) in context. Only in-frame clones appear in the TCRdb table, and some are missing; sequencing was by immunoSEQ multiplex PCR. Counted here are about 350,000 clones, approximately 86% occurring once; the ten biggest clones make up around 10%. The entry originates in a study of Ad26.COV2.S vaccination and SARS-CoV-2 variants. Trimming cost V 4 bases and J 8 bases, with 10 bases left between them. Germline values: CDR1 SGHDT, CDR2 YYEEEE. The CDR3 sequence is 12 residues long. Treatment denoted: around 19 received Ad26.COV2.S at low or high dose, single or two shots; roughly five received placebo; per-sample allocation not given. Sampling was done on day 63 after the first vaccine or placebo injection.

Sequencing used peripheral blood, obtained in a trial of Ad26.COV2.S vaccine versus placebo. The sequence came from a person between 18 and 59 years old who received the Ad26.COV2.S COVID-19 vaccine or a placebo. This sequence joins TRBV5-6 and TRBJ2-1; a weak D match, TRBD1 (5 bases). Written as DNA, the CDR3 is TGTGCCAGCAGCATCTGGGGCGATGAGCAGTTCTTC. Residues: CASSIWGDEQFF.